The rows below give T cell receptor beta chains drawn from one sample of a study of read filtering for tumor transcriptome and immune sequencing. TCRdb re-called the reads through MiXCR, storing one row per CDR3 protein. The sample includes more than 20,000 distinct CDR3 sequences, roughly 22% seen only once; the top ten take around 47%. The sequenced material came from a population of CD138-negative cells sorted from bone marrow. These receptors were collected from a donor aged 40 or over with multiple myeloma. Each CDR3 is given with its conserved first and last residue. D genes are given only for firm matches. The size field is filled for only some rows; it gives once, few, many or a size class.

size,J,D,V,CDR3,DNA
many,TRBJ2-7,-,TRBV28,CASNQGSYEQYF,TGTGCCAGCAATCAGGGATCCTACGAGCAGTACTTC
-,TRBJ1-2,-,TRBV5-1,CASRPTNYGYTF,TGCGCCAGCAGACCCACTAACTATGGCTACACCTTC
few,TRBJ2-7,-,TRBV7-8,CASTGNRDNPSYEQYF,TGTGCCAGCACAGGAAATCGGGACAACCCGTCCTACGAGCAGTACTTC
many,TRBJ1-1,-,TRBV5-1,CASSGRAGDTEAFF,TGCGCCAGCAGCGGGAGGGCGGGGGACACTGAAGCTTTCTTT
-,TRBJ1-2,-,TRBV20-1,CSFLGTEVYGYTF,TGCAGTTTCTTGGGAACAGAAGTCTATGGCTACACCTTC
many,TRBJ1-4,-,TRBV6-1,CASSEDLGNEKLFF,TGTGCCAGCAGTGAAGATCTGGGCAACGAAAAACTGTTTTTT
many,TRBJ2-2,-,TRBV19,CASSIQGIGELFF,TGTGCCAGTAGTATACAGGGAATTGGGGAGCTGTTTTTT
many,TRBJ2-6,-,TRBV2,CASSDIWTGRGRGGANVLTF,TGTGCCAGCAGTGATATCTGGACAGGGAGGGGGCGAGGCGGGGCCAACGTCCTGACTTTC
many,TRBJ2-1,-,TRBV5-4,CASRTDGYYNEQFF,TGTGCCAGCAGAACGGACGGTTACTACAATGAGCAGTTCTTC
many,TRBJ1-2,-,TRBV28,CASSFGVGRQVLGYTF,TGTGCCAGCAGTTTTGGTGTTGGCCGTCAGGTTTTGGGCTACACCTTC
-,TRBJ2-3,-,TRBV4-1,CASSRGASDTQYF,TGCGCCAGCAGCAGGGGGGCTTCAGATACGCAGTATTTT
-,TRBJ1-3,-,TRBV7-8,CASSLAISGNTIYF,TGTGCCAGCAGCTTAGCTATCTCTGGAAACACCATATATTTT
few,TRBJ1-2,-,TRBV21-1,CATRQPGGYTF,TGTGCCACCCGACAGCCGGGTGGCTACACCTTC
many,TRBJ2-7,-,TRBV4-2,CASSQDPTGDYEQYF,TGTGCCAGCAGCCAAGATCCGACAGGAGACTACGAGCAGTACTTC
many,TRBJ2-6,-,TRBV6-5,CASRLRDRTKGANVLTF,TGTGCCAGCAGACTCCGGGACCGGACAAAGGGGGCCAACGTCCTGACTTTC
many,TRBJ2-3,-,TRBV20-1,CSARVPHGGSTDTQYF,TGCAGTGCTAGAGTGCCCCATGGGGGTAGCACAGATACGCAGTATTTT
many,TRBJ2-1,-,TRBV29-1,CSARSPNLGDEQFF,TGCAGCGCTCGCTCCCCCAACCTCGGGGATGAGCAGTTCTTC
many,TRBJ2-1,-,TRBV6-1,CASSWDYNEQFF,TGTGCCAGCAGTTGGGACTACAATGAGCAGTTCTTC
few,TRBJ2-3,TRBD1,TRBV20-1,CSARGQGASTDTQYF,TGCAGTGCCCGAGGACAGGGGGCAAGCACAGATACGCAGTATTTT